These 7 T cell receptor beta chains share one sample of origin, sequenced in a study of blood T cell repertoires in COVID-19. Measured with immunoSEQ multiplex PCR; TCRdb has only the in-frame clones, and not every one. The sample yields 160,000 or so clones, 93% seen once. Sequenced sample: peripheral blood. The receptors derive from an older woman with COVID-19, enrolled during active disease.

V and J are TRBV5-6 and TRBJ2-7; 9 bases agree with TRBD1. Germline CDR1 and CDR2: SGHDT and YYEEEE. The CDR3 consists of 15 residues. V lost 5 bases and J lost 4; bases outside the gene matches: 10. The CDR3 DNA follows: TGTGCCAGCAGTTTCCGGACAGGGGTTTCTTACGAGCAGTACTTC. It is translated as CASSFRTGVSYEQYF.

The chain links TRBV5-4 to TRBJ2-7, with a weak D call TRBD1 (5 bases). Germline V lookup: CDR1 SGHNT, CDR2 YYREEE (reference sequence). The CDR3 runs to 14 residues. V lost 0 bases to trimming and J lost 0 bases, with 7 bases between them. CDR3 residues: CASSLDQGSYEQYF. The CDR3, as DNA: TGTGCCAGCAGCTTGGATCAGGGCTCCTACGAGCAGTACTTC.

The chain recombines TRBV5-4 with TRBJ1-6; D unclear. Trimming pared 0 bases from V and 0 bases from J, leaving 4 bases between. Germline-derived CDR1 and CDR2 are SGHNT and YYREEE (reference sequence). The CDR3 covers 15 residues. CDR3 sequence reads: CASSLDSSYNSPLHF. CDR3 nucleotide sequence: TGTGCCAGCAGCTTGGACAGCTCCTATAATTCACCCCTCCACTTT.

This chain uses TRBV9 with TRBJ2-3, with a possible D match to TRBD1 (5 bases). The CDR3 extends over 14 amino acids. V was cut by 0 bases and J by 4 bases, with 9 bases left in between. CDR1 SGDLS and CDR2 YYNGEE come from the germline V gene. The CDR3 sequence: CASSVGGWADTQYF. CDR3 DNA sequence: TGTGCCAGCAGCGTAGGGGGCTGGGCAGATACGCAGTATTTT. The full variable domain, rest sourced from reference TRBV9 and TRBJ2-3, is DSGVTQTPKHLITATGQRVTLRCSPRSGDLSVYWYQQSLDQGLQFLIQYYNGEERAKGNILERFSAQQFPDLHSELNLSSLELGDSALYFCASSVGGWADTQYFGPGTRLTVL.

A note on this clone: At one end, the junction sequence differs from germline, possibly due to a read error. V is TRBV12-3 or TRBV12-4 and J is TRBJ2-1; D might be TRBD1 (6 bases). The CDR3 is 12 residues long. The CDR3 DNA sequence: TGTGCCAGCAGTTTAACGGACAGCACCGGGCTCTTC. Its protein product is CASSLTDSTGLF.

The gene calls are TRBV4-3 and TRBJ1-5; no clear D gene. With 3 bases removed from V and 3 bases from J, the gap between germline ends came to 6 bases. The CDR3 loop spans 13 amino acids. CDR1 LGHNA and CDR2 YSLEER come from the germline V gene. CDR3 residues: CASSQSLNQPQHF. CDR3 coding DNA: TGCGCCAGCAGCCAGAGTCTCAATCAGCCCCAGCATTTT.

This rearrangement joins TRBV7-9 to TRBJ1-1; 10 bases agree with TRBD1. Germline CDR1 is SEHNR and CDR2 is FQNEAQ (reference sequence). The J segment lost 5 bases and the V segment lost 7 bases, leaving 13 bases of the junction unmatched. This CDR3 has 16 amino acids. The CDR3 here is CASTSFRDRGFTEAFF. In nucleotides, the CDR3 is TGTGCCAGCACCTCCTTCCGGGACAGGGGTTTTACTGAAGCTTTCTTT. The complete variable domain, with remaining parts taken from reference TRBV7-9 and TRBJ1-1, reads DTGVSQNPRHKITKRGQNVTFRCDPISEHNRLYWYRQTLGQGPEFLTYFQNEAQLEKSRLLSDRFSAERPKGSFSTLEIQRTEQGDSAMYLCASTSFRDRGFTEAFFGQGTRLTVV.